These 9 T cell receptor beta chains were sequenced from one sample in a study of T cell responses to AZD1222 COVID-19 vaccine. Sequenced by immunoSEQ multiplex PCR; TCRdb stores in-frame clones only, minus some. The profile shows some 90,000 clones, around nine tenths of them singletons. This specimen consisted of peripheral blood, obtained on day 0 of AZD1222 vaccination. These receptors came from an adult in good health.

The genes are TRBV5-5 and TRBJ1-5; 7 bases match TRBD1. With 6 bases clipped from V and 1 base from J, the junction kept 10 bases outside the gene matches. Germline lookup yields CDR1 SGHKS and CDR2 YYEKEE (reference sequence). This CDR3 has 16 residues. CDR3 in DNA: TGTGCCAGCACCCGTGGGACAGATAGGAGCAATCAGCCCCAGCATTTT. It is translated as CASTRGTDRSNQPQHF.

The V call is TRBV29-1, the J call TRBJ1-2; 7 bases match TRBD1. V trimming: 5 bases; J trimming: 8 bases; junction bases outside the gene matches: 5. This CDR3 has 11 amino acids. Germline CDR1 and CDR2: SQVTM and ANQGSEA. CDR3 protein: CSVNTGVGYTF. The CDR3 region has the DNA TGCAGCGTTAATACAGGGGTAGGCTACACCTTC.

The rearrangement uses TRBV5-4 and TRBJ2-7, with 8 bases that match TRBD1. V trimming: 0 bases; J trimming: 4 bases; junction bases outside the gene matches: 6. The CDR3 length is 15 residues. Germline CDR1 and CDR2: SGHNT and YYREEE (reference sequence). The CDR3 spells CASSLAAGGSYEQYF. The CDR3 coding sequence is TGTGCCAGCAGCTTGGCTGCAGGGGGCTCGTACGAGCAGTACTTC.

CDR3 coding DNA: TGCGCCAGCAGCCCGGAACGGGAGATAGACAATGAGCAGTTCTTC. Its translation is CASSPEREIDNEQFF. V is TRBV4-1 and J is TRBJ2-1; D perhaps matches TRBD2 (6 bases). Germline V CDR1 and CDR2: MGHRA, YSYEKL. V was clipped by 4 bases and J by 5 bases, with 15 bases between them. The CDR3 is 15 amino acids.

The rearrangement links TRBV9 to TRBJ2-6; the match to TRBD1 covers 8 bases. V shed 3 bases and J 0 bases; nucleotides not matched to a gene: 2. CDR1 is SGDLS and CDR2 is YYNGEE in the germline V gene. The CDR3 is 16 residues long. The CDR3 protein is CASSGDRGSGANVLTF. CDR3 sequence (DNA): TGTGCCAGCAGCGGCGACAGGGGCTCTGGGGCCAACGTCCTGACTTTC.

V and J are TRBV21-1 and TRBJ1-1; TRBD1 is the table's D call, not checked against the DNA. TRBV21-1 counts as a pseudogene. The CDR3 totals 17 residues. CDR3 nucleotides: TGTGCCAGCAGCAAGGTGGGTGGGGGACAGGGTGCCACTGAAGCTTTCTTT. It translates to CASSKVGGGQGATEAFF.

The chain joins TRBV27 to TRBJ1-6, with D unresolved. Germline CDR1 and CDR2: MNHEY and SMNVEV (reference sequence). This CDR3 is 12 amino acids long. V shed 6 bases and J shed 7 bases, with 7 bases lying between them. This CDR3 is CASRVGNSPLHF. The CDR3 nucleotides read TGTGCCAGCAGGGTGGGGAATTCACCCCTCCACTTT.

The chain has TRBV5-8 and TRBJ2-2, with 10 bases matching TRBD2. The CDR3 covers 18 residues. In germline, CDR1 is SGHTS, CDR2 YDEGEE. V shed 0 bases, J shed 0 bases, and the junction held 5 bases outside the gene matches. The CDR3 bases are TGTGCCAGCAGCTTGGCGAGTACTAGCGGGGCGAACACCGGGGAGCTGTTTTTT. Translation gives CASSLASTSGANTGELFF.

The V call is TRBV19, the J call TRBJ1-3; no firm D call. CDR3 length: 16 residues. Germline V gene lookup returns CDR1 LNHDA and CDR2 SQIVND (reference sequence). V lost 4 bases to trimming and J lost 0 bases, with 13 bases between them. In nucleotides, the CDR3 is TGTGCCAGTAGTAATTCGGGAGGACCCTCTGGAAACACCATATATTTT. Protein: CASSNSGGPSGNTIYF.